These T cell receptor beta chains were read from a single sample in a study of post-analysis software for immune sequencing data. A single record per CDR3 protein comes from TCRdb applying MiXCR to the PCR reads. The sample has some 690,000 distinct CDR3 sequences, just under 30% seen once. The sequenced material came from blood. These receptors came from a girl aged 10-17 years with multiple sclerosis. Each CDR3 is given with its conserved first and last residue. A D gene is named only where the DNA matches it firmly. Size is omitted from some rows. Given values are once, few, many or a class for expanded clones.

NA	TRBV4-3	TRBJ2-1	many	TGCGCCAGCAGCCAGGGGACGCCCCCCTATGAGCAGTTCTTC	CASSQGTPPYEQFF
NA	TRBV15	TRBJ2-7	NA	TGTGCCACCAGCAGAGGAGGAGGAACCTACGAGCAGTACTTC	CATSRGGGTYEQYF
NA	TRBV6-6	TRBJ1-6	few	TGTGCCAGCAGTGACCTCGGCCGGAATTCACCCCTCCACTTT	CASSDLGRNSPLHF
TRBD2	TRBV9	TRBJ2-4	few	TGTGCCAGCAGCCCGACCAGCTGGGGAGGGATGGCCAAAAACATTCAGTACTTC	CASSPTSWGGMAKNIQYF
NA	TRBV2	TRBJ1-1	few	TGTGCCAGCAGTGAAGGGGGGATCGCTGAAGCTTTCTTT	CASSEGGIAEAFF
TRBD1	TRBV2	TRBJ1-2	NA	TGTGCCAGCAGCAAACAGGGGGATAAGGACTATGGCTACACCTTC	CASSKQGDKDYGYTF
NA	TRBV5-6	TRBJ1-1	few	TGTGCCAGCAGCTTCGAGCCGAGGGGCACTGAAGCTTTCTTT	CASSFEPRGTEAFF
TRBD1	TRBV6-1	TRBJ1-2	NA	TGTGCCAGCAGTGAAGGGGACAGGGGAGCCGGATTTGGCTATGGCTACACCTTC	CASSEGDRGAGFGYGYTF
TRBD1	TRBV12-3/TRBV12-4	TRBJ1-2	once	TGTGCCAGCAGTCCCATTGGACAGGGGGCTGGCTACACCTTC	CASSPIGQGAGYTF
NA	TRBV2	TRBJ2-3	NA	TGTGCCAGCATGCGACTCACCGCGCAGTATTTT	CASMRLTAQYF
NA	TRBV28	TRBJ2-1	NA	TGTGCCAGCAGTTTATCTCAGGGGATCTCCTACAATGAGCAGTTCTTC	CASSLSQGISYNEQFF
NA	TRBV29-1	TRBJ1-2	NA	TGCAGCGGTGAGAAGGGGCCCTACCATGGCTACACCTTC	CSGEKGPYHGYTF
NA	TRBV29-1	TRBJ2-7	NA	TGCAGCGTTGAAGATCGGAAGGAAACCTACGAGCAGTACTTC	CSVEDRKETYEQYF
NA	TRBV6-6	TRBJ1-5	few	TGTGCCAGCACCTGGGGGGATCAGCCCCAGCATTTT	CASTWGDQPQHF
TRBD1	TRBV5-1	TRBJ2-7	once	TGCGCCAGCAGCCAGACAGGGATGGAATCCTACGAGCAGTACTTC	CASSQTGMESYEQYF
NA	TRBV28	TRBJ1-6	few	TGTGCCACCATGGAGGGGATCCGCTATAATTCACCCCTCCACTTT	CATMEGIRYNSPLHF
NA	TRBV20-1	TRBJ2-2	few	TGCAGTGCTAGAGATGGGGGGGCTAAGGTCCCCGGGGAGCTGTTTTTT	CSARDGGAKVPGELFF
TRBD1	TRBV12-3/TRBV12-4	TRBJ1-2	NA	TGTGCCAGCAGGGTCGGACAGGGACTCGGCTACACCTTC	CASRVGQGLGYTF
TRBD2	TRBV13	TRBJ2-7	NA	TGTGCCAGCAGTGCTAGCGGCATTAGCTCCTACGAGCAGTACTTC	CASSASGISSYEQYF
TRBD2	TRBV4-3	TRBJ2-1	few	TGCGCCAGCAGCCCCGGGACTAGCGGACAAATTGAGCAGTTCTTC	CASSPGTSGQIEQFF
NA	TRBV19	TRBJ1-1	NA	TGTGCCAGTAGTACCACCCTCGCAGGGACGAAAGCTTTCTTT	CASSTTLAGTKAFF
NA	TRBV20-1	TRBJ1-2	few	TGCAGTGCTAGAGATCCGCAGGGAACCTACTATGGCTACACCTTC	CSARDPQGTYYGYTF